These 12 T cell receptor beta chains came from one sample sequenced in a study of OX40 agonist ivuxolimab in advanced cancers. Using immunoSEQ multiplex PCR, the repertoire was profiled, and TCRdb retains in-frame clones only, with some absent. The sample lists roughly 150,000 clones, 85% to 95% occurring once. Sequencing used CD4+ or CD8+ T cells sorted from blood, obtained in a trial of the OX40 agonist ivuxolimab. These receptors were obtained from an adult with an advanced solid tumor such as melanoma, head and neck, liver or kidney cancer.

This clone was picked up one time. J is TRBJ2-2 and V is TRBV29-1; TRBD2 aligns across 7 bases. CDR3 length: 15 amino acids. With V trimmed by 0 bases and J by 5 bases, 6 bases remained unmatched. Germline CDR1 SQVTM, CDR2 ANQGSEA. The DNA for the CDR3 is TGCAGCGTTGAAGACCCTCCGGGGGGAACCGGGGAGCTGTTTTTT. Translation gives CSVEDPPGGTGELFF.

V is TRBV4-1 and J is TRBJ1-2, with TRBD1 as a possible D gene (6 bases). Trimming cost V 4 bases and J 3 bases, with 18 bases left between them. The CDR3 runs 16 residues. The germline gives CDR1 MGHRA, CDR2 YSYEKL. Here the CDR3 reads CASSPHLGRGDYGYTF. The CDR3 DNA follows: TGCGCCAGCAGCCCACACTTAGGAAGGGGGGACTATGGCTACACCTTC.

V gene TRBV14 combines with J gene TRBJ2-2; the match to TRBD1 covers 7 bases. CDR3 length: 15 residues. V lost 4 bases and J lost 1; bases outside the gene matches: 3. Germline V CDR1 and CDR2: SGHDN, FVKESK. The CDR3 DNA sequence: TGTGCCAGCAGCCTTAGGACAGGGAACACCGGGGAGCTGTTTTTT. Protein: CASSLRTGNTGELFF.

Only one count was recorded for this clone. V and J are TRBV6-1 and TRBJ1-4, with a tentative D call TRBD1 (5 bases). Germline values: CDR1 MNHNS, CDR2 SASEGT. This CDR3 has 15 residues. V lost 7 bases and J 8 bases, leaving 20 bases between the germline ends. The CDR3 sequence is CASNPPGGESEKLFF. The CDR3 DNA sequence: TGTGCCAGCAACCCACCGGGGGGAGAATCGGAAAAACTGTTTTTT.

This rearrangement joins TRBV5-1 to TRBJ1-4, with D unresolved. This CDR3 is built from 16 residues. Between the trimmed V and J ends, which lost 3 bases and 4 bases, there was a span of 16 bases. CDR1 and CDR2 (germline): SGHRS, YFSETQ. CDR3 residues: CASSSLVAGINEKLFF. DNA for the CDR3: TGCGCCAGCAGCTCGCTAGTGGCGGGAATTAATGAAAAACTGTTTTTT.

J is TRBJ1-4 and V is TRBV10-3; TRBD1 might be the D (5 bases). The CDR3 is made up of 13 amino acids. Germline V CDR1 and CDR2: ENHRY, SYGVKD. V lost 7 bases, J lost 3 bases, and 9 bases lay in between. The CDR3 region is CAIKGNPNEKLFF. In DNA form, the CDR3 reads TGTGCCATCAAGGGGAACCCTAATGAAAAACTGTTTTTT.

The chain recombines TRBV19 with TRBJ1-2, with TRBD1 as a possible D gene (6 bases). Germline lookup yields CDR1 LNHDA and CDR2 SQIVND (reference sequence). V shed 5 bases and J shed 0 bases, with 16 bases lying between them. The length of the CDR3 is 16 residues. The CDR3 region is CASSDTPGHTNYGYTF. Here the CDR3 DNA reads TGTGCCAGTAGTGATACCCCGGGACACACTAACTATGGCTACACCTTC.

The chain employs TRBV6-1 and TRBJ2-7; 9 bases are shared with TRBD1. This CDR3 has 17 amino acids. V lost 4 bases to trimming and J lost 4 bases; unmatched junction nucleotides: 14. Germline CDR1 is MNHNS and CDR2 is SASEGT. The CDR3 bases are TGTGCCAGCAGTGCGGACAGGGGATTTAGTACTGCGTACGAGCAGTACTTC. Protein sequence: CASSADRGFSTAYEQYF.

The genes are TRBV6-5 and TRBJ2-2; TRBD2 is a possible D gene (6 bases). Germline V gene data show CDR1 as MNHEY and CDR2 as SVGAGI. This CDR3 comprises 15 residues. Trimming stripped 7 bases from V and 4 bases from J, with 16 bases between. The CDR3, as DNA: TGTGCCAGCAAGGGAGGCACCTTGGGCACCGGGGAGCTGTTTTTT. Its protein is CASKGGTLGTGELFF.

This clone was counted only a few times. The chain carries TRBV6-5 and TRBJ1-1; D is possibly TRBD1 (5 bases). This CDR3 contains 16 residues. Germline V gene lookup returns CDR1 MNHEY and CDR2 SVGAGI. Trimming stripped 0 bases from V and 0 bases from J, with 11 bases between. This CDR3 is CASSYSGPSMNTEAFF. The CDR3 DNA reads as TGTGCCAGCAGTTACTCGGGACCGAGCATGAACACTGAAGCTTTCTTT.

This chain links TRBV12-5 with TRBJ2-1, with D unresolved. Germline lookup yields CDR1 LGHNT and CDR2 FRNRAP. With 6 bases removed from V and 9 bases from J, the gap between germline ends came to 21 bases. This CDR3 region has 15 residues. The CDR3 reads CASGPPISLGTEQFF. The CDR3 DNA sequence: TGTGCTAGTGGCCCGCCCATCAGTCTAGGCACTGAGCAGTTCTTC.

In nucleotides, the CDR3 is TGCGCCAGCAGCTTGGTATTCGGGTACAATGAGCAGTTCTTC. Its translation is CASSLVFGYNEQFF. The chain couples TRBV5-1 to TRBJ2-1; no firm D call. V shed 0 bases and J shed 4 bases, with 8 bases lying between them. CDR3 size: 14 residues. The germline V gene has CDR1 SGHRS and CDR2 YFSETQ.